This T cell receptor (beta chain) originates from a study of blood T cell repertoires in COVID-19 (dated by TCRdb to 2020 to 2021). Background for the entire study: Collaborator samples came from the United States, Italy and Spain and covered acute and convalescent phases of COVID-19. Where available, HLA class I and class II types were obtained from metadata supplied by the sample provider rather than from assay-based typing. The prospective study material was composed of cDNA or gDNA derived from T cells, B-cell-depleted T cells, or PBMCs. A freely available public database, intended as a resource for researchers studying the immune response to SARS-CoV-2, is where the repertoires were released. The samples were drawn from the first 160 participants of the ongoing ImmuneRACE study and from 1,254 subjects provided by 6 global collaborators. Nearly every sample came with metadata listing a de-identified subject ID, COVID-19 status, age in years and sex. The dataset comprised deeply sampled blood TCRbeta repertoires from subjects exposed to, actively infected with, or recovered from COVID-19. What the study reported, not specific to this receptor: The amount of clinical and demographic metadata varied by source and participant and was provided uncurated.

Details on this clone: The clone's antigen remains unknown. The sample holds no much larger clone one base away, and base qualities are not on file.

The immunoSEQ Assay, a bias-controlled multiplex PCR, was used to amplify TCRbeta CDR3 regions from genomic DNA. In the original analysis: Within the assay, amplification of reference gene primers was used to estimate how many nucleated cells each sample contained. To quantify the absolute abundance of each unique TCRbeta CDR3 rearrangement, sequence reads were collapsed and filtered. Productive Simpson clonality was computed per sample as the square root of Simpson's diversity index over productive rearrangements. This immuneACCESS table, as held by TCRdb, lists in-frame sequences with V and J called but not all clones. Of the missing ones, under half trace to an unresolved V gene in checked studies; the others have no known cause. D and trimming come from the DNA, and the V and J calls and clone size come from that table. The sample contains 100,000 to 150,000 clones, 80% of them found a single time. The top ten hold approximately 16% of the sample.

The collaborating institutions used their own protocols to collect whole blood in K2EDTA tubes. For TCRbeta analysis, collaborator samples were shipped as frozen whole blood, as isolated PBMCs, or as DNA extracted from either sample type. The CDR3 starts with the cysteine, ends with the phenylalanine, and has 15 residues. Of all the DNA, just the CDR3 is kept, 45 bases in frame from base 1. CDR1 and CDR2, per the germline V gene (reference sequence), are LGHDT and YNNKEL. The junction shows trimming of 1 base on V and 2 bases on J, plus 6 bases between the germline ends. The TCR sequence derives from a man in his fifties or sixties with active or convalescent COVID-19. Recombination linked TRBV3-1 (or the pseudogene TRBV3-2) to TRBJ2-6; the D gene is possibly TRBD1, with 5 bases matching. Source material: peripheral blood. CDR3 sequence: CASSQVDTGANVLTF. The bases read TGTGCCAGCAGCCAAGTGGACACTGGGGCCAACGTCCTGACTTTC.